Listed below are T cell receptor beta chains from one sample, sequenced in a study of blood T cell repertoires in COVID-19. Sequencing used immunoSEQ multiplex PCR; TCRdb keeps in-frame clones, though not all of them. The table lists roughly 70,000 clones, about nine tenths of them singletons. The specimen was peripheral blood. The receptors originated from a woman of 80 years or more with active COVID-19. CDR3s include the opening cysteine and the closing phenylalanine or tryptophan. Fields, in order: V gene, D gene, J gene, CDR3 protein, CDR3 DNA. The D gene is left open where the match is weak.

TRBV4-3	.	TRBJ2-1	CASSFSGSSYNEQFF	TGCGCCAGCAGTTTTAGCGGATCCTCCTACAATGAGCAGTTCTTC
TRBV6-2/TRBV6-3	TRBD1	TRBJ1-2	CASSYSKGARGYTF	TGTGCCAGCAGTTACTCGAAGGGGGCGCGGGGCTACACCTTC
TRBV12-3/TRBV12-4	.	TRBJ1-2	CASSPDSNYGYTF	TGTGCCAGCAGCCCGGACAGTAACTATGGCTACACCTTC
TRBV7-8	.	TRBJ1-2	CASSLSGRFSYGYTF	TGTGCCAGCAGCTTAAGTGGCAGGTTTTCATATGGCTACACCTTC
TRBV19	TRBD2	TRBJ2-1	CASSFLLAVPSSYNEQFF	TGTGCCAGTAGTTTCCTACTAGCGGTTCCCAGCTCCTACAATGAGCAGTTCTTC
TRBV7-3	TRBD1	TRBJ2-3	CASSEGQGRADTQYF	TGTGCCAGCAGCGAAGGACAGGGGCGCGCAGATACGCAGTATTTT
TRBV11-1	TRBD1	TRBJ1-1	CASSLAGGREAFF	TGTGCCAGCAGCTTAGCAGGGGGCCGTGAAGCTTTCTTT
TRBV28	.	TRBJ2-7	CASSFGPSYEQYF	TGTGCCAGCAGTTTTGGGCCGTCCTACGAGCAGTACTTC
TRBV7-3	TRBD2	TRBJ2-7	CASSLNGRADEQYF	TGTGCCAGCAGCTTAAACGGGAGGGCGGACGAGCAGTACTTC
TRBV7-2	.	TRBJ2-3	CASSQGVGSQYF	TGTGCCAGCAGCCAAGGGGTGGGTTCGCAGTATTTT